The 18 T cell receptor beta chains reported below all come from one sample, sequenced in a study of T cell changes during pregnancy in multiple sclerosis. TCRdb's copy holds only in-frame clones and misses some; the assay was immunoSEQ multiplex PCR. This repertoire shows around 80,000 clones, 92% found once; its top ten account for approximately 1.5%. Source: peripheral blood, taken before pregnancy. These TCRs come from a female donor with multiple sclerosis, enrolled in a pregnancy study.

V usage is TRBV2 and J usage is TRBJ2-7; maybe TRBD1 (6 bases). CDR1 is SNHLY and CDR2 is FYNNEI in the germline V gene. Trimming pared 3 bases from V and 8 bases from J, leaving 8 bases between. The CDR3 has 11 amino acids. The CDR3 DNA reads TGTGCCAGCAGTGAGACAGGTCAGCAGTACTTC. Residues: CASSETGQQYF.

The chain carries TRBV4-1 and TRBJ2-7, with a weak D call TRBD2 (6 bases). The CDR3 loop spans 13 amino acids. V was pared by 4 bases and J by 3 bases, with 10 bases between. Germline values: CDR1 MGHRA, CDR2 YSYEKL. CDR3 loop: CASSPTGVYEQYF. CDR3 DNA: TGCGCCAGCAGCCCTACGGGGGTCTACGAGCAGTACTTC.

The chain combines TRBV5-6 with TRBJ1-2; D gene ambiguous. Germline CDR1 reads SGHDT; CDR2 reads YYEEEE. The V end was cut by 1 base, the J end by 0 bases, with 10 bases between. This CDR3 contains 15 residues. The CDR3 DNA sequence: TGTGCCAGCAGCTTGTCGGCAGGCCCTAACTATGGCTACACCTTC. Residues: CASSLSAGPNYGYTF. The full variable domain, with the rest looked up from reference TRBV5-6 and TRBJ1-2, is DAGVTQSPTHLIKTRGQQVTLRCSPKSGHDTVSWYQQALGQGPQFIFQYYEEEERQRGNFPDRFSGHQFPNYSSELNVNALLLGDSALYLCASSLSAGPNYGYTFGSGTRLTVV.

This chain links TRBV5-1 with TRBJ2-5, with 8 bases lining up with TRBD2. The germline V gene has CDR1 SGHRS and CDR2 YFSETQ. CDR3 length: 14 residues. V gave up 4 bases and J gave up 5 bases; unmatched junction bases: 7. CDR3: CASSGSGGVETQYF. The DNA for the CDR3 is TGCGCCAGCAGCGGGAGCGGGGGAGTGGAGACCCAGTACTTC.

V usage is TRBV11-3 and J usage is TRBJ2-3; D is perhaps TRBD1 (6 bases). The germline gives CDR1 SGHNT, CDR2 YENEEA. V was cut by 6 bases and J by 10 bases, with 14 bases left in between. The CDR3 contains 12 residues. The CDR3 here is CASRMGAGAQYF. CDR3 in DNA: TGTGCCAGCAGGATGGGGGCCGGCGCGCAGTATTTT.

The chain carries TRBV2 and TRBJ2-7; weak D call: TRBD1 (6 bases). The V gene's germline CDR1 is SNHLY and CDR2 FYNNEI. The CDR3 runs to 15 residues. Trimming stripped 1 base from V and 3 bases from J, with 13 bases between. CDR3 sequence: CASSEGGQGVYEQYF. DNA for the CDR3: TGTGCCAGCAGTGAAGGGGGGCAGGGTGTCTACGAGCAGTACTTC.

In DNA form, the CDR3 reads TGCGCCAGCAGCCAAGTGGGGCCAAACACCATATATTTT. It yields the protein CASSQVGPNTIYF. This rearrangement joins TRBV4-1 to TRBJ1-3, with D possibly matching TRBD1 (5 bases). The germline gives CDR1 MGHRA, CDR2 YSYEKL. This CDR3 comprises 13 residues. Trimming removed 1 base from V and 6 bases from J, with 7 bases in between.

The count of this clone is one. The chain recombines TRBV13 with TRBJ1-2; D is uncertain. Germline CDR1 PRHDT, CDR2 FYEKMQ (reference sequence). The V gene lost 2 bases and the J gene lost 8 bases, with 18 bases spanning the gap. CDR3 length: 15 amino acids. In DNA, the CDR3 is TGTGCCAGCAGCTTATTGCGAGGTACTACTATCGGCTACACCTTC. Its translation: CASSLLRGTTIGYTF.

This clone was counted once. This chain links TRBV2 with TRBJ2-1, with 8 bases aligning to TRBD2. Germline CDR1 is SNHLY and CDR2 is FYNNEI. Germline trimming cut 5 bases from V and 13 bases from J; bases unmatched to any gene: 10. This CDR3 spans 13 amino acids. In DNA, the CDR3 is TGTGCCAGCAGTCCTTACGGGGGGGGATATCAGTTCTTC. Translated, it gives CASSPYGGGYQFF. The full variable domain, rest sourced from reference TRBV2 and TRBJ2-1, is EPEVTQTPSHQVTQMGQEVILRCVPISNHLYFYWYRQILGQKVEFLVSFYNNEISEKSEIFDDQFSVERPDGSNFTLKIRSTKLEDSAMYFCASSPYGGGYQFFGPGTRLTVL.

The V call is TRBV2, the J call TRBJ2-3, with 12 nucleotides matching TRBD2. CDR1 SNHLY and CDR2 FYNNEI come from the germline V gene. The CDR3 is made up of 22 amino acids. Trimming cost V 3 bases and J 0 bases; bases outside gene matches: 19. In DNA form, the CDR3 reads TGTGCCAGCAGTGACCTCCTAGCGGGGGGGCTCCCAAAGACGGGTAGCACAGATACGCAGTATTTT. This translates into CASSDLLAGGLPKTGSTDTQYF.

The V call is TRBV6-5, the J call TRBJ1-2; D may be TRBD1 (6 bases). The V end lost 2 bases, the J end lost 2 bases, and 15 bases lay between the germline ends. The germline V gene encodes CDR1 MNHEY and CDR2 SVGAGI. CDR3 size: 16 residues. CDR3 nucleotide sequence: TGTGCCAGCAGTTACGGTGAGGGCAGGGGCAACTATGGCTACACCTTC. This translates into CASSYGEGRGNYGYTF.

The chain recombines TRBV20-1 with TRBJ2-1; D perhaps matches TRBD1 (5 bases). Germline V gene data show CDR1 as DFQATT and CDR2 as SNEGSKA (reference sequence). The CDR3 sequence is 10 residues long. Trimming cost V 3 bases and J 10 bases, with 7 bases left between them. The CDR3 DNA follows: TGCAGTGCTAGGAGGACAGAGCAGTTCTTC. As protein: CSARRTEQFF.

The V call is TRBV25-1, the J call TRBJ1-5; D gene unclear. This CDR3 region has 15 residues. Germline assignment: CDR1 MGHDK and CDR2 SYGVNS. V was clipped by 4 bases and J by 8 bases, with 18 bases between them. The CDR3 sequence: CASSGRRGEYKPQHF. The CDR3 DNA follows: TGTGCCAGCAGTGGAAGACGGGGAGAATATAAGCCCCAGCATTTT.

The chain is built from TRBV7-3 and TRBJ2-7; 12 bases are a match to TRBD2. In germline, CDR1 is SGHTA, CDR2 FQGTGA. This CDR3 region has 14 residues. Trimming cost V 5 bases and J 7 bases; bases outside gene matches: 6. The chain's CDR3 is CASSPSGGAEEQYF. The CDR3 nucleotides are TGTGCCAGCAGCCCTAGCGGGGGGGCGGAGGAGCAGTACTTC.

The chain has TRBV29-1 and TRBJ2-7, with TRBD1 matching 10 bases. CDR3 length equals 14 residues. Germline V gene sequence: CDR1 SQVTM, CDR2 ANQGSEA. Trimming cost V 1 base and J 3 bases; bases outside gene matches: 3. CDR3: CSVEGRTGGYEQYF. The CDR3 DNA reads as TGCAGCGTTGAAGGGAGGACAGGGGGCTACGAGCAGTACTTC.

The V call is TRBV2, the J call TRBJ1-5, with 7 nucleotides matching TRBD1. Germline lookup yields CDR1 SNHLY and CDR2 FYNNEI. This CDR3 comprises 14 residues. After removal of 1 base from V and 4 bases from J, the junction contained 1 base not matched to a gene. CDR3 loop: CASSEDRGNQPQHF. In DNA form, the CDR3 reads TGTGCCAGCAGTGAAGACAGGGGTAATCAGCCCCAGCATTTT.

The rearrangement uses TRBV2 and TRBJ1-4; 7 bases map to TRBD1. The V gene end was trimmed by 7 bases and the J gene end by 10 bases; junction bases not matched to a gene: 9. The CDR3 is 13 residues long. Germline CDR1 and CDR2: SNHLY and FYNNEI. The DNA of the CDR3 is TGTGCCAGCAACTTAGGACAGGCCGTAAAACTGTTTTTT. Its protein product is CASNLGQAVKLFF.

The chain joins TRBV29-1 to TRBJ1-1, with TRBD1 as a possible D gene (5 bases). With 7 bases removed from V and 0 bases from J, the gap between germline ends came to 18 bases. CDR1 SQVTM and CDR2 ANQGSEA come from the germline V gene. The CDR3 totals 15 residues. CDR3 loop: CSAAGLGRMNTEAFF. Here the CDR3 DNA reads TGCAGCGCGGCGGGGCTCGGAAGAATGAACACTGAAGCTTTCTTT.